This T cell receptor (beta chain) was found in a study of neoadjuvant nivolumab and ipilimumab in lung cancer. Some clones are missing from TCRdb's copy, which holds only in-frame ones; the method was immunoSEQ multiplex PCR. Of approximately 17,000 clones in the sample, 65% to 85% were seen once. In the case of this clone: As yet, its antigen is unknown.

CDR3 length: 19 amino acids. From germline, CDR1 is SGHAT and CDR2 FQNNGV. V shed 2 bases and J 2 bases; nucleotides not matched to a gene: 10. Study conclusions and caveats: TCR richness and clonality were higher in tumors than adjacent uninvolved lung. Resected-tumor TCR richness correlated positively with pretherapy blood richness. TCR sequencing covered a small number of samples.

Sequencing was performed on tumor tissue, taken after neoadjuvant nivolumab, alone or with ipilimumab, at or shortly before surgery. V and J are TRBV11-2 and TRBJ2-3; 13 positions agree with TRBD2. The clonotype was recovered from an adult with non-small cell lung cancer. CDR3: CASSLTGTSGASITDTQYF. DNA for the CDR3: TGTGCCAGCAGCTTAACCGGGACTAGCGGGGCTTCAATCACAGATACGCAGTATTTT. The entire variable domain, with the rest obtained from reference TRBV11-2 and TRBJ2-3, is as follows: EAGVAQSPRYKIIEKRQSVAFWCNPISGHATLYWYQQILGQGPKLLIQFQNNGVVDDSQLPKDRFSAERLKGVDSTLKIQPAKLEDSAVYLCASSLTGTSGASITDTQYFGPGTRLTVL.